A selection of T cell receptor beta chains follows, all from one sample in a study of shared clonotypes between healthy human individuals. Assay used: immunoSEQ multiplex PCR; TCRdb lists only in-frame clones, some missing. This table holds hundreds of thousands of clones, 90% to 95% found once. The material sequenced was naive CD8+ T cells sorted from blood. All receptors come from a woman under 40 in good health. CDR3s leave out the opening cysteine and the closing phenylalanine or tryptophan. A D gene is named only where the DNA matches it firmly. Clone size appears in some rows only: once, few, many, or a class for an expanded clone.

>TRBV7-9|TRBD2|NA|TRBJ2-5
ASSLLAGGPETQY
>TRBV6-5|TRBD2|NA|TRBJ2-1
ASRASGVYNEQF
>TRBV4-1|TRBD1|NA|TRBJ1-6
ASSQEPGQGYYSPLH
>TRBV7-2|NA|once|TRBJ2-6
ASSSTPGYLSSGANVLT
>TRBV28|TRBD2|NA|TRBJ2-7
ASSSPREAGAYEQY
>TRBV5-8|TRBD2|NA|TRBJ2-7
ASSLIGAGGLDEQY
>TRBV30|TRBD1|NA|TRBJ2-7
AWSSGTGFHEQY
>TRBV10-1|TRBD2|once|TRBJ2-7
ASSERGLAGNYEQY
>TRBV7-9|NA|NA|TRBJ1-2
ASSLDEGLANYGYT
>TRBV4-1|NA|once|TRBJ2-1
ASSQDWVVQF
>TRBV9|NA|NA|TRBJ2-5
ASSPRESQETQY
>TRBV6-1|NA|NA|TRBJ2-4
ASSEGLRGRGLAKNIQY
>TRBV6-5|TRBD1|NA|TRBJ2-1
ASSSRTGINNEQF
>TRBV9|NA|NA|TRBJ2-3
ASSVEKEDTQY
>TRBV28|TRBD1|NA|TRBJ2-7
ASNRPGTGPYEQY
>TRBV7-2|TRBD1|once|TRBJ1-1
ASSFPIRGQNTEAF
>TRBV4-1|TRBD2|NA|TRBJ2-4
ASSQGRASGNKNIQY
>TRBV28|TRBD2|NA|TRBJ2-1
ASSSSGSFTRQQF
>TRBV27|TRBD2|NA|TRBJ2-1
ASSLRLAGGDSNEQF
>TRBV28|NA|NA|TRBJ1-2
ASSPPGKYSNYGYT
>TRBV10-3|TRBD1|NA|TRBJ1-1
AISESMDRAVDTEAF
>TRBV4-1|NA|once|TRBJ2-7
ASSQDPRDEQY
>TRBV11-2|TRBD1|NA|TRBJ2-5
ASSLDVRDRARETQY
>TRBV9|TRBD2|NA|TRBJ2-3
ASSVSGKSTDTQY
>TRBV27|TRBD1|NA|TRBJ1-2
ASSQRGLGTVNYGYT
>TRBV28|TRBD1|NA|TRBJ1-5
ASRVQGRQPQH
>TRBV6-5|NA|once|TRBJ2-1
ASSYWLASNEQF
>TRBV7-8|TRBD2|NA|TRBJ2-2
ASSDPSGPNTGELF
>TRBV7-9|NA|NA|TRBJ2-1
ASSRKGRTGAYNEQF
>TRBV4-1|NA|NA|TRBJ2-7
ASSHRLQYEQY
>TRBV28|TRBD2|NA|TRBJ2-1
ASSFWASGVDEQF
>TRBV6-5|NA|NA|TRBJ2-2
ASSYSKGRTGELF
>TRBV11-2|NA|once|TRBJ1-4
ASSYYQSSKLF
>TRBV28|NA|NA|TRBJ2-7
ASSLADVGNYEQY
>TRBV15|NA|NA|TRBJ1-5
ATSRALWGAENQPQH
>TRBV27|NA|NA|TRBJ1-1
ASSFTPNTEAF
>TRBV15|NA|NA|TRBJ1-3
ATSRESRTAFPGNTIY
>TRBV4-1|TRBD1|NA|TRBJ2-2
ASSQEWDRLNTGELF
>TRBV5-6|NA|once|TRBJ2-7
ASSLNGYEQY
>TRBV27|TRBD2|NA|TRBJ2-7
ASSSLGTSSYEQY
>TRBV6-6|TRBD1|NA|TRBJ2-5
ASSPFRTGLQETQY
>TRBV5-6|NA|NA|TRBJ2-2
ASSRYTGELF
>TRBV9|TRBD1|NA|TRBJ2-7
ASSPGQGWYPEQY
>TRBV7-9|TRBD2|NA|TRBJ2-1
ASSVGTSTHDEQF
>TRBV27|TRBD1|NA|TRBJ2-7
ATRPGTGYEQY
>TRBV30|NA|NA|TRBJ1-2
AWSVLWVPGYT
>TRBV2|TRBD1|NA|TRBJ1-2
ASRGTGGGYT
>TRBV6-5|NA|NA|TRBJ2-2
ASSYEVGGELF
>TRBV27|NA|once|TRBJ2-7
ASSHGYSYEQY
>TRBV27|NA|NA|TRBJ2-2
ASGLDGSGTGELF
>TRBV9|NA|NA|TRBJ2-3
ASSVDKSTDTQY
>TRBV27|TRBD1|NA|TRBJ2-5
ASSPGQGAWGAQY
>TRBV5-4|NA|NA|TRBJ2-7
ASSQGGLAGDEQY
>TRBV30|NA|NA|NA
AWNRHYEQY
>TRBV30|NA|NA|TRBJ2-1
AWSVRDGNEQF
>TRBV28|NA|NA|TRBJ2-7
ASSLLGSNEQY
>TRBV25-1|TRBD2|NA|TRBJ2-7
ASSVLTGLAGTYEQY
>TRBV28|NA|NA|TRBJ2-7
ASSIDSEAYEQY
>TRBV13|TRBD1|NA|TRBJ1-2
ASSSGQAYGYT
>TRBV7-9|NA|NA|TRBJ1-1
ASSPGPTRGTEAF